The entry that follows covers one TCR beta chain sequence. Profiled with immunoSEQ multiplex PCR; TCRdb holds only in-frame clones, not every one. Of about 500,000 clones in the sample, around 90% were seen once. This CDR3 has 19 residues. CDR1 is SGHDT and CDR2 is YYEEEE in the germline V gene. After removal of 2 bases from V and 6 bases from J, the junction contained 16 bases not matched to a gene. The data derive from a study of blood T cell repertoires in COVID-19. Overall study: Sites across the United States, Italy and Spain contributed samples from acute and convalescent COVID-19. T cells, B-cell-depleted T cells, or PBMCs supplied cDNA or gDNA.

The rearrangement links TRBV5-6 to TRBJ2-2; 10 bases align to TRBD1. The receptor's source is a woman in her fifties or sixties with COVID-19, enrolled during active disease. The sample consisted of peripheral blood. CDR3 in amino acids: CASSFPTGDRGRNPGELFF. In DNA, the CDR3 is TGTGCCAGCAGCTTCCCTACAGGAGACAGGGGGCGAAATCCCGGGGAGCTGTTTTTT.